These T cell receptor beta chains were read from a single sample in a study of patients and donors after allogeneic stem cell transplantation. TCRdb used MiXCR to reprocess the RT-PCR reads, holding one entry per CDR3 protein. This table has roughly 200,000 distinct CDR3 sequences, 35% to 45% appearing once. Sequencing was done on a sample of blood, either unsorted or a sorted T cell fraction (not recorded which). Source of these receptors: a human donor who was either an allogeneic HSCT recipient or a stem cell or donor lymphocyte infusion donor (not recorded which). It is not recorded whose cells these are; they may come from a transplant donor. CDR3s include the opening cysteine and the closing phenylalanine or tryptophan. Each record gives: D gene, J gene, V gene, clone size, CDR3 protein, CDR3 DNA. A D gene is named only where the DNA matches it firmly. Some rows have no size entry. The others give once, few or many, or a class for an expanded clone.

d_call: NA; j_call: TRBJ1-2; v_call: TRBV15; clone_size: few; cdr3_aa: CATSRERTVHGYTF; cdr3_nt: TGTGCCACCAGCAGAGAAAGGACGGTACATGGCTACACCTTC
d_call: NA; j_call: TRBJ2-1; v_call: TRBV30; clone_size: NA; cdr3_aa: CARTGLNEQFF; cdr3_nt: TGTGCTCGAACAGGGCTCAATGAGCAGTTCTTC
d_call: NA; j_call: TRBJ1-1; v_call: TRBV3-1; clone_size: few; cdr3_aa: CASSQGGGMRFTEAFF; cdr3_nt: TGTGCCAGCAGCCAAGGAGGGGGGATGAGGTTCACTGAAGCTTTCTTT
d_call: NA; j_call: TRBJ1-1; v_call: TRBV5-1; clone_size: many; cdr3_aa: CASSPQVNTEAFF; cdr3_nt: TGCGCCAGCAGCCCCCAGGTGAACACTGAAGCTTTCTTT
d_call: NA; j_call: TRBJ1-5; v_call: TRBV7-4; clone_size: NA; cdr3_aa: CASSYGDSFNQPQHF; cdr3_nt: TGTGCCAGCAGCTATGGAGACAGCTTTAATCAGCCCCAGCATTTT
d_call: NA; j_call: TRBJ1-2; v_call: TRBV9; clone_size: few; cdr3_aa: CASSVEVGGVYGYTF; cdr3_nt: TGTGCCAGCAGCGTAGAAGTCGGAGGGGTCTATGGCTACACCTTC
d_call: NA; j_call: TRBJ2-7; v_call: TRBV12-3/TRBV12-4; clone_size: NA; cdr3_aa: CASSSMGHEQYF; cdr3_nt: TGTGCCAGCAGTTCGATGGGGCACGAGCAGTACTTC
d_call: NA; j_call: TRBJ1-2; v_call: TRBV4-3; clone_size: NA; cdr3_aa: CASSQDQETYGYTF; cdr3_nt: TGCGCCAGCAGCCAAGATCAAGAGACATATGGCTACACCTTC
d_call: TRBD1; j_call: TRBJ1-2; v_call: TRBV12-3/TRBV12-4; clone_size: NA; cdr3_aa: CASSFAAGGGYTF; cdr3_nt: TGTGCCAGCAGTTTCGCGGCAGGGGGTGGCTACACCTTC
d_call: NA; j_call: TRBJ1-1; v_call: TRBV6-2/TRBV6-3; clone_size: NA; cdr3_aa: CASTPDSLSAFF; cdr3_nt: TGTGCCAGCACCCCGGACAGCCTCTCCGCTTTCTTT
d_call: TRBD2; j_call: TRBJ2-1; v_call: TRBV10-3; clone_size: few; cdr3_aa: CAISLAGESNEQFF; cdr3_nt: TGTGCCATTTCCCTAGCGGGGGAGTCCAATGAGCAGTTCTTC
d_call: NA; j_call: TRBJ2-7; v_call: TRBV14; clone_size: few; cdr3_aa: CASSQGGEQYF; cdr3_nt: TGTGCCAGCAGCCAAGGGGGCGAGCAGTACTTC
d_call: NA; j_call: TRBJ1-6; v_call: TRBV19; clone_size: few; cdr3_aa: CASKDFLDSPLHF; cdr3_nt: TGTGCCTCCAAGGACTTCCTCGACTCACCCCTCCACTTT